The clone carrying this T cell receptor (beta chain) was detected only a few times. Its specificity is not known. The data were obtained in a study of response to subunit inactivated influenza vaccine. General study points: Few new T cells, the authors suggested, are recruited by each seasonal influenza vaccination.

TCRdb processed the RT-PCR reads anew with MiXCR; each CDR3 protein has one entry. The data contain over 400,000 distinct CDR3 sequences, under 15% of them singletons. Trimming removed 8 bases from V and 0 bases from J; junction bases left unmatched: 13. The CDR3 extends over 16 amino acids. CDR1 and CDR2 (germline): SQVTM, ANQGSEA. The source is a middle-aged man who received an inactivated influenza vaccine. The specimen was PBMCs from blood, collected roughly 47 days after vaccination. V usage is TRBV29-1 and J usage is TRBJ2-1; 7 nucleotides align to TRBD2. The CDR3 region is CSSAGVTGGSYNEQFF. CDR3 DNA sequence: TGCAGCTCCGCGGGGGTTACGGGGGGCTCCTACAATGAGCAGTTCTTC.